The T cell receptor beta chain described here comes from a study of blood T cell repertoires in COVID-19. How the authors handled the data: Nucleated cell counts were estimated from reference gene primer amplification. Repertoires were generated with immunoSEQ multiplex PCR, while TCRdb's copy carries only in-frame clones and drops some. The D gene and trimming were derived from the DNA, and the V and J assignments and clone size from that table. The repertoire has hundreds of thousands of clones, roughly 80% of them found once; the top ten carry less than 8%. This clone was counted only a few times. With 2 bases removed from V and 13 bases from J, the gap between germline ends came to 12 bases. The germline V gene encodes CDR1 SGHNT and CDR2 YENEEA. The CDR3 length is 13 residues.

The sequencing input was peripheral blood. This receptor was identified in a woman between 45 and 60 years old with acute or convalescent COVID-19. The V gene is TRBV11-3, the J gene TRBJ1-6; D is unclear. In DNA, the CDR3 is TGTGCCAGCAGCTTAAAAACGGGAGCTCCCCTCCACTTT. Its protein is CASSLKTGAPLHF.